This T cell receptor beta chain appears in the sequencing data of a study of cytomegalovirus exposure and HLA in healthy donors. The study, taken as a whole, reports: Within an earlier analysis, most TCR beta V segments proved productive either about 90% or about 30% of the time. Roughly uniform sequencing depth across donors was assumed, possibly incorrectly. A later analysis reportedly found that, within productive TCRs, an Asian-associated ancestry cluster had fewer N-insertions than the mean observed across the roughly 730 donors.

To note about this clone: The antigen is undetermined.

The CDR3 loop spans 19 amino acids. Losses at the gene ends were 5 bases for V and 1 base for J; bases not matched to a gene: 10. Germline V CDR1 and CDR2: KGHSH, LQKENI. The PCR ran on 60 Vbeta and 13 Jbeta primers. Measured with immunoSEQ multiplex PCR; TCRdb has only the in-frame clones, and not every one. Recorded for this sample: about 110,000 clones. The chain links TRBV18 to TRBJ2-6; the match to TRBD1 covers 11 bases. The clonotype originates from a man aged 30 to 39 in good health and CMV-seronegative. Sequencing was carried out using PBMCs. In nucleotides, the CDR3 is TGTGCCAGCTCAGCCTGGACAGGGGGCGCCCATTCTGGGGCCAACGTCCTGACTTTC. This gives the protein CASSAWTGGAHSGANVLTF. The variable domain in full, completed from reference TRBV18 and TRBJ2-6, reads NAGVMQNPRHLVRRRGQEARLRCSPMKGHSHVYWYRQLPEEGLKFMVYLQKENIIDESGMPKERFSAEFPKEGPSILRIQQVVRGDSAAYFCASSAWTGGAHSGANVLTFGAGSRLTVL.